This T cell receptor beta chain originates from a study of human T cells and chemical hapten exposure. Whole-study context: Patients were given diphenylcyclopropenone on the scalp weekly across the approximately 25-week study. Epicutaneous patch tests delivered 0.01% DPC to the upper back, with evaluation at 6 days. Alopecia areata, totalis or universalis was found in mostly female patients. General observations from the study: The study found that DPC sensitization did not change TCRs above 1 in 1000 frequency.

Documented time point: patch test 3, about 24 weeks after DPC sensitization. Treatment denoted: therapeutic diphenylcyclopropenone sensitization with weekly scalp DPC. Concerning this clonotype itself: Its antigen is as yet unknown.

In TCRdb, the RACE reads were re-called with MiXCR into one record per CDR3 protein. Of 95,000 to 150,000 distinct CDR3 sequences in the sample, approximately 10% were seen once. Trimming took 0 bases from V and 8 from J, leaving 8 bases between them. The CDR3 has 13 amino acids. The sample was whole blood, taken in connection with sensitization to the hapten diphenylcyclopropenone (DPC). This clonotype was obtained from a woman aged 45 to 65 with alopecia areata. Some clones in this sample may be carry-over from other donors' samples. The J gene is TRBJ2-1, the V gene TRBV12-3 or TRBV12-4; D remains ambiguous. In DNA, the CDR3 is TGTGCCAGCAGTTTAGCTAGTACGGATGAGCAGTTCTTC. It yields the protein CASSLASTDEQFF.